A single sample gave rise to the 30 T cell receptor beta chains below, sequenced in a study of regulatory T cells in long-lasting Graves disease. Arm-PCR of CDR3 regions and iRepertoire HTBI primers were used to build TCR beta libraries. MiXCR, applied by TCRdb to the multiplex PCR reads, yields one record per CDR3 protein. The repertoire holds 400,000 to 500,000 distinct CDR3 sequences, with over 14% as singletons. Noted time point: newly diagnosed GD, antithyroid drugs for less than 3 months. There was RNA extracted from PBMCs, and the TCR library was made from it. This sample also belongs to another study, concerning T cells in Graves' hyperthyroidism and ophthalmopathy.

The sample consisted of peripheral blood mononuclear cells (PBMCs), taken at new diagnosis, from a patient treated with antithyroid drugs. These receptors were taken from a woman aged 40 to 50 with Graves disease.

This clonotype appeared many times. The genes are TRBV2 and TRBJ1-5; tentatively, D is TRBD1 (6 bases). The length of the CDR3 is 15 residues. Germline V gives CDR1 SNHLY, CDR2 FYNNEI. The V and J ends lost 4 bases and 0 bases respectively, with 10 bases between them. The CDR3 sequence: CASSGTDISNQPQHF. CDR3 DNA sequence: TGTGCCAGCAGTGGGACAGATATTAGCAATCAGCCCCAGCATTTT.

Ten or more counts support this clonotype. The chain employs TRBV6-2 or TRBV6-3 and TRBJ2-2, with D possibly being TRBD1 (5 bases). The V end was cut by 5 bases, the J end by 5 bases, with 9 bases between. Germline CDR1 MNHEY, CDR2 SVGEGT. This CDR3 is 13 amino acids long. The CDR3 here is CASSQRGTGELFF. The CDR3 nucleotides are TGTGCCAGCAGTCAAAGGGGAACCGGGGAGCTGTTTTTT.

Many counts were recorded for this clonotype. The chain combines TRBV2 with TRBJ2-3; D possibly corresponds to TRBD1 (5 bases). The CDR3 has 13 amino acids. CDR1 and CDR2 (germline): SNHLY, FYNNEI. V was pared by 7 bases and J by 2 bases, with 10 bases between. The CDR3 DNA sequence: TGTGCCAGCAAAGGACAAAACACAGATACGCAGTATTTT. Amino acid sequence: CASKGQNTDTQYF.

The chain uses TRBV6-2 or TRBV6-3 and TRBJ1-2; tentative D call: TRBD1 (5 bases). The V and J ends lost 8 bases and 3 bases respectively, with 16 bases between them. The CDR3 loop spans 14 amino acids. CDR1 is MNHEY and CDR2 is SVGEGT in the germline V gene. The DNA for the CDR3 is TGTGCCAGCGGGTCCGGCAGGGATGACTATGGCTACACCTTC. This translates into CASGSGRDDYGYTF.

Many counts were recorded for this clonotype. V usage is TRBV11-3 and J usage is TRBJ2-7, with D perhaps TRBD1 or TRBD2 (5 bases each). V lost 5 bases and J 7 bases, leaving 15 bases between the germline ends. The CDR3 is 13 residues long. Germline V gene lookup returns CDR1 SGHNT and CDR2 YENEEA. CDR3 bases: TGTGCCAGCAGCCCGCGTGGGGGTCGAGAGCAGTACTTC. It codes for CASSPRGGREQYF.

This clonotype was recorded at least ten times. The chain is built from TRBV5-4 and TRBJ1-1, with D tentatively TRBD1 (5 bases). CDR1 is SGHNT and CDR2 is YYREEE in the germline V gene (reference sequence). The CDR3 runs to 14 residues. V was cut by 4 bases and J by 1 base, with 11 bases left in between. In nucleotides, the CDR3 is TGTGCCAGCAGCCCCGACAGCTCGAACACTGAAGCTTTCTTT. Protein: CASSPDSSNTEAFF.

This clonotype was found many times. This chain uses TRBV12-3 or TRBV12-4 with TRBJ2-1; 11 bases agree with TRBD2. With V trimmed by 6 bases and J by 4 bases, 8 bases remained unmatched. This CDR3 spans 16 amino acids. CDR3 amino acids: CASRDRLAGYYNEQFF. Written as DNA, the CDR3 is TGTGCCAGCAGAGACCGACTAGCGGGATATTACAATGAGCAGTTCTTC.

This clonotype has at least ten counts. V and J are TRBV28 and TRBJ1-2; perhaps TRBD1 as D (5 bases). The CDR3 runs to 14 residues. The germline V gene has CDR1 MDHEN and CDR2 SYDVKM. Trimming shortened V by 3 bases and J by 3 bases, and 11 bases separated the two germline ends. CDR3: CASSLGGDHYGYTF. The CDR3 DNA reads TGTGCCAGCAGTTTGGGTGGGGACCACTATGGCTACACCTTC.

The V and J genes are TRBV5-1 and TRBJ2-7; tentative D call: TRBD2 (5 bases). This CDR3 has 15 residues. The V gene's germline CDR1 is SGHRS and CDR2 YFSETQ. V was cut by 6 bases and J by 4 bases, with 20 bases left in between. The CDR3 here is CASTDGGNPPYEQYF. As DNA, the CDR3 is TGCGCCAGCACCGATGGAGGAAACCCTCCTTACGAGCAGTACTTC.

This clonotype was counted at least ten times. Here the CDR3 DNA reads TGTGCCAGCAGTTTACCGGGACTAGCGGGAGGGACCGGGGAGCTGTTTTTT. Translated, it gives CASSLPGLAGGTGELFF. This chain links TRBV28 with TRBJ2-2, with 16 bases that match TRBD2. Germline V gene lookup returns CDR1 MDHEN and CDR2 SYDVKM. V dropped 2 bases and J dropped 5; count of bases not matched to a gene: 2. The CDR3 loop spans 17 amino acids.

CDR3: CASSQVRGSNQPQHF. The CDR3, as DNA: TGCGCCAGCAGCCAAGTCCGGGGAAGCAATCAGCCCCAGCATTTT. The rearrangement links TRBV4-1 to TRBJ1-5, with D hard to call. Looked up from germline, CDR1 is MGHRA and CDR2 is YSYEKL. V lost 1 base and J lost 1, with 8 bases in between. This CDR3 has 15 residues.

The V gene is TRBV25-1, the J gene TRBJ1-1; weak D call: TRBD1 (5 bases). This CDR3 comprises 13 residues. Trimming removed 1 base from V and 3 bases from J, with 6 bases in between. Per the germline V gene, CDR1 is MGHDK and CDR2 is SYGVNS. CDR3 coding DNA: TGTGCCAGCAGTGAATGGGGGGACACTGAAGCTTTCTTT. Encoded protein: CASSEWGDTEAFF. Complete variable domain (other parts from reference TRBV25-1 and TRBJ1-1): EADIYQTPRYLVIGTGKKITLECSQTMGHDKMYWYQQDPGMELHLIHYSYGVNSTEKGDLSSESTVSRIRTEHFPLTLESARPSHTSQYLCASSEWGDTEAFFGQGTRLTVV.

The sample holds many counts of this clonotype. J is TRBJ2-1 and V is TRBV7-2; 12 positions match TRBD2. V shed 5 bases and J 4 bases; nucleotides not matched to a gene: 6. CDR1 and CDR2 (germline): SGHTA, FQGNSA. CDR3 length: 16 amino acids. CDR3 in DNA: TGTGCCAGCAGCCCTTCCGGACTAGCGGGGTACAATGAGCAGTTCTTC. Amino acids: CASSPSGLAGYNEQFF.

This clonotype was counted many times. The V gene is TRBV30, the J gene TRBJ2-7; weak D call: TRBD2 (6 bases). CDR3 length: 13 residues. V was pared by 2 bases and J by 0 bases, with 8 bases between. Germline V gives CDR1 GTSNPN, CDR2 SVGIG (reference sequence). CDR3 DNA sequence: TGTGCCTGGAGTTATAGCGGCTCCTACGAGCAGTACTTC. Its protein product is CAWSYSGSYEQYF.

The chain has TRBV19 and TRBJ2-1; D is possibly TRBD2 (6 bases). The CDR3 length is 14 residues. With 4 bases removed from V and 4 bases from J, the gap between germline ends came to 11 bases. Germline CDR1 reads LNHDA; CDR2 reads SQIVND (reference sequence). The CDR3 nucleotides read TGTGCCAGTAGTACCGGGGGAGCTTACAATGAGCAGTTCTTC. It is translated as CASSTGGAYNEQFF.

In its sample, this clonotype was seen many times. V and J are TRBV24-1 and TRBJ2-7; D is ambiguous. This CDR3 is 15 amino acids long. V lost 3 bases, J lost 0 bases, and 11 bases lay in between. Germline V CDR1 and CDR2: KGHDR, SFDVKD. CDR3 sequence: CATSDPTRSSYEQYF. For the CDR3, the DNA is TGTGCCACCAGTGATCCGACGAGGAGCTCCTACGAGCAGTACTTC.

Many counts were recorded for this clonotype. The genes are TRBV19 and TRBJ2-1; TRBD2 matches at 9 bases. The CDR3 is made up of 14 amino acids. V was pared by 10 bases and J by 6 bases, with 10 bases of the junction left unmatched. Germline V gene data show CDR1 as LNHDA and CDR2 as SQIVND (reference sequence). CDR3 residues: CATSLGLATNEQFF. The DNA for the CDR3 is TGTGCCACCTCCCTCGGACTAGCGACCAATGAGCAGTTCTTC.

The chain employs TRBV2 and TRBJ1-5; the D gene is possibly TRBD1 (6 bases). The CDR3 extends over 15 amino acids. V lost 7 bases and J 3 bases, leaving 16 bases between the germline ends. CDR1 and CDR2 from the germline V gene are SNHLY and FYNNEI. The CDR3 loop reads CASKSSGVLNQPQHF. The DNA for the CDR3 is TGTGCCAGCAAGTCCTCAGGGGTTCTCAATCAGCCCCAGCATTTT. The complete variable domain, with remaining parts taken from reference TRBV2 and TRBJ1-5, reads EPEVTQTPSHQVTQMGQEVILRCVPISNHLYFYWYRQILGQKVEFLVSFYNNEISEKSEIFDDQFSVERPDGSNFTLKIRSTKLEDSAMYFCASKSSGVLNQPQHFGDGTRLSIL.

In this sample, this clonotype turned up many times. The chain employs TRBV2 and TRBJ2-2; possibly TRBD1 for D (5 bases). CDR3 length equals 14 residues. The V end lost 6 bases, the J end lost 0 bases, and 8 bases lay between the germline ends. The germline gives CDR1 SNHLY, CDR2 FYNNEI. The CDR3 bases are TGTGCCAGCAGGGCGGACACGAACACCGGGGAGCTGTTTTTT. This codes for CASRADTNTGELFF.

This clonotype was seen at least ten times. V usage is TRBV29-1 and J usage is TRBJ2-1, with TRBD2 identical over 13 bases. The CDR3 spans 13 residues. With V trimmed by 7 bases and J by 12 bases, 9 bases remained unmatched. Germline CDR1 and CDR2: SQVTM and ANQGSEA. CDR3 residues: CSGRTSGREVQFF. DNA for the CDR3: TGCAGCGGCCGGACTAGCGGGAGAGAAGTGCAGTTCTTC.

As DNA, the CDR3 is TGTGCCAGCAGTGACGGACTAGCGGGAGCTTGGGAGACCCAGTACTTC. Its protein product is CASSDGLAGAWETQYF. The chain links TRBV27 to TRBJ2-5, with TRBD2 matching 13 bases. CDR3 length equals 16 residues. Looked up from germline, CDR1 is MNHEY and CDR2 is SMNVEV (reference sequence). V lost 5 bases and J lost 5; bases outside the gene matches: 8.

Only a few counts were recorded for this clonotype. This chain connects TRBV7-2 to TRBJ1-1; D is perhaps TRBD1 (5 bases). Germline V gene sequence: CDR1 SGHTA, CDR2 FQGNSA. The CDR3 totals 16 residues. V was trimmed by 1 base and J by 4 bases, leaving 16 bases between them. The DNA of the CDR3 is TGTGCCAGCAGCTTAGTAAGCAGGGAGGGGTTCACTGAAGCTTTCTTT. Its protein is CASSLVSREGFTEAFF.

This clonotype was observed many times. This chain links TRBV2 with TRBJ2-1, with 7 bases lining up with TRBD1. CDR1 SNHLY and CDR2 FYNNEI come from the germline V gene. The CDR3 extends over 14 amino acids. V shed 6 bases and J 0 bases; nucleotides not matched to a gene: 2. The CDR3 coding sequence is TGTGCCAGCAGACAGGGGATCTCCTACAATGAGCAGTTCTTC. This gives the protein CASRQGISYNEQFF.

This clonotype was observed a few times. The chain uses TRBV7-9 and TRBJ2-1; either TRBD1 or TRBD2 may supply D (5 bases each). The CDR3 runs to 12 residues. Trimming took 1 base from V and 11 from J, leaving 9 bases between them. Germline V gives CDR1 SEHNR, CDR2 FQNEAQ (reference sequence). The CDR3 spells CASSLEVGQQFF. CDR3 nucleotides: TGTGCCAGCAGCTTAGAGGTGGGACAGCAGTTCTTC.

This clonotype was detected a few times. This chain joins TRBV7-7 and TRBJ2-1; D possibly corresponds to TRBD1 (5 bases). CDR3 length: 12 residues. The germline gives CDR1 SSHAT, CDR2 FNYEAQ (reference sequence). The CDR3 sequence is CASLPLGRKQFF. CDR3 coding DNA: TGTGCTAGCCTCCCCTTGGGGCGTAAGCAGTTCTTC. The full variable domain, its missing parts supplied by reference TRBV7-7 and TRBJ2-1, is GAGVSQSPRYKVTKRGQDVTLRCDPISSHATLYWYQQALGQGPEFLTYFNYEAQPDKSGLPSDRFSAERPEGSISTLTIQRTEQRDSAMYRCASLPLGRKQFFGPGTRLTVL.

This clonotype was counted many times. The chain employs TRBV28 and TRBJ1-4; D may be TRBD1 (6 bases). Germline lookup yields CDR1 MDHEN and CDR2 SYDVKM. V shed 6 bases and J shed 4 bases, with 15 bases lying between them. This CDR3 contains 15 residues. The DNA of the CDR3 is TGTGCCAGCAGCGCCGCGGGGGCGGATAATGAAAAACTGTTTTTT. Its translation: CASSAAGADNEKLFF.

This clonotype was seen more than once but under ten times. The V and J genes are TRBV30 and TRBJ2-1; D not resolved. Germline values: CDR1 GTSNPN, CDR2 SVGIG (reference sequence). The CDR3 runs 13 residues. Trimming took 2 bases from V and 4 from J, leaving 9 bases between them. As DNA, the CDR3 is TGTGCCTGGAGTAAGGCAGCGTACAATGAGCAGTTCTTC. This sequence encodes CAWSKAAYNEQFF.

V is TRBV5-1 and J is TRBJ2-3; 10 nucleotides line up with TRBD1. Per the germline V gene, CDR1 is SGHRS and CDR2 is YFSETQ. The junction had 12 bases not matched to a gene; V was cut back by 1 base and J by 4 bases. This CDR3 has 18 amino acids. The CDR3 loop reads CASSLWGTGDDTADTQYF. CDR3 DNA: TGCGCCAGCAGCTTGTGGGGGACAGGGGACGACACTGCAGATACGCAGTATTTT.

This sequence joins TRBV18 and TRBJ2-5; 10 bases agree with TRBD1. The junction had 5 bases not matched to a gene; V was cut back by 5 bases and J by 5 bases. This CDR3 has 14 amino acids. Germline V gene data show CDR1 as KGHSH and CDR2 as LQKENI. In DNA, the CDR3 is TGTGCCAGCTCAAATCGGGACAGGGGCGAGACCCAGTACTTC. Translation gives CASSNRDRGETQYF.

This clonotype was seen repeatedly, ten times or more. The chain couples TRBV7-9 to TRBJ2-1, with D perhaps matching TRBD2 (6 bases). The CDR3 extends over 19 amino acids. CDR1 is SEHNR and CDR2 is FQNEAQ in the germline V gene (reference sequence). The ends were cut back, 5 bases at V and 5 bases at J, with 28 bases in the middle. Written as DNA, the CDR3 is TGTGCCAGCAGCGGTCATATGCTTTCGGTGGCTAGCGATCACAATGAGCAGTTCTTC. Its protein is CASSGHMLSVASDHNEQFF.